This T cell receptor (beta chain) originates from a study of blood T cells in healthy people across ages. It was with a sample-barcoded 5' primer and a J-beta primer mix that a second PCR of about 6 to 12 cycles was run. Carrying 12 random nucleotides, a template-switch adaptor labeled each individual cDNA molecule. Each sample provided no less than 2.5 million CDR3-containing paired-end reads. TCRdb redid the calling of the 5' RACE reads with MiXCR, one entry per CDR3 protein. The table shows about 680,000 distinct CDR3 sequences, with approximately 50% occurring only once. CDR1 SGHRS and CDR2 YFSETQ come from the germline V gene. The CDR3 runs to 13 residues. Study conclusions and caveats: Whereas aged donors had fewer naive CD4+ cells, long-lived donors had more of them and higher diversity. Total diversity from one million sequenced T cells was likely underestimated.

Details on this clonotype: Its matching antigen is unknown.

The sequence came from a woman aged 55-69 years in good health. V usage is TRBV5-1 and J usage is TRBJ2-5, with 7 bases that match TRBD2. The J call may be in error: the DNA end matches TRBJ2-7 better. The sample was blood. CDR3 in DNA: TGCGCCAGCAGTGGGGACTACTCCTACGAGCAGTACTTC. Translated: CASSGDYSYEQYF.